This T cell receptor beta chain was sequenced during a study of beta chain features in type 1 diabetes. Looking at the study overall: Patients were similar to healthy donors in age and gender (as well as in cell yields). Across all samples, roughly 100,000,000 sorted cells were examined. Study-wide results and caveats: Researchers cautioned that cDNA sequencing could over-represent cells with high TCR expression. Healthy donors had naive, central memory and Treg TCRB repertoires that appeared less similar than those seen among patients.

Deletions cut 2 bases from V and 5 bases from J, with 6 bases between. CDR1 SGHTA and CDR2 FQGTGA come from the germline V gene. CDR3 length equals 12 residues. In this sample, this clone turned up a few times. No antigen is known for it. Since all of the isolated RNA was reverse transcribed, expressed TCRB transcripts were what got sequenced. Generated by immunoSEQ multiplex PCR, the TCRdb table keeps only in-frame clones and is missing some. In the table there are approximately 330,000 clones, roughly 11% of which are singletons. The chain joins TRBV7-3 to TRBJ2-5; D might be TRBD1 (5 bases). The receptor's source is a woman in her thirties in good health. Sequences were obtained from naive CD4+ T cells from blood. Written as DNA, the CDR3 is TGTGCCAGCAGCTTATCAGGGGAGACCCAGTACTTC. Translation: CASSLSGETQYF.